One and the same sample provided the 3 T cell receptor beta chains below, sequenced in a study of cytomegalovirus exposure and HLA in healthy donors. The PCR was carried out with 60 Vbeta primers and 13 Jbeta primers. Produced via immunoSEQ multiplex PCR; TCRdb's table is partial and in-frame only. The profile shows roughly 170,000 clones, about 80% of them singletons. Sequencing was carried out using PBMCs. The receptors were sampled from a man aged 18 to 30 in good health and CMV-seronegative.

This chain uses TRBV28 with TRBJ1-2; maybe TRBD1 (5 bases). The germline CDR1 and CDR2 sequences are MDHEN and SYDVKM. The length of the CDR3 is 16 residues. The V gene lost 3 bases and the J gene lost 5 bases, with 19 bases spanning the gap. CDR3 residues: CASSFGLGGLLYGYTF. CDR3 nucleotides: TGTGCCAGCAGTTTCGGCTTGGGGGGTTTGTTGTATGGCTACACCTTC.

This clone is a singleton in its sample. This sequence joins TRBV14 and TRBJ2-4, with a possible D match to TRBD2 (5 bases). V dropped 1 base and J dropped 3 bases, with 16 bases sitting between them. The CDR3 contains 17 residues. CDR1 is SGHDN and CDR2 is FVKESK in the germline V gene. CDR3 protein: CASSQAGLRRDKNIQYF. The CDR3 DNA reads TGTGCCAGCAGCCAAGCGGGGTTACGTAGAGACAAAAACATTCAGTACTTC.

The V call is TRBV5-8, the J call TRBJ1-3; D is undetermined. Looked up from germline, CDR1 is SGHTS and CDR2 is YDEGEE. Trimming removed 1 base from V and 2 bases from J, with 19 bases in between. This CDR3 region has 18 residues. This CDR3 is CASSLPNSGVNAGNTIYF. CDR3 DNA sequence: TGTGCCAGCAGCTTGCCCAATTCGGGAGTGAATGCTGGAAACACCATATATTTT.